This T cell receptor (beta chain) came from a study of cytomegalovirus exposure and HLA in healthy donors. General study points: Reportedly, diagnosis of cytomegalovirus status by the classifier showed high specificity and sensitivity. Upon later analysis, HLA-associated TCR beta chains proved more clonally expanded than other, equally common chains. Most observed TCR sequences were rare, whereas some public TCRs were detected in many donors.

CDR3 length: 16 residues. Trimming removed 3 bases from V and 9 bases from J; junction bases left unmatched: 9. Germline V gene data show CDR1 as SEHNR and CDR2 as FQNEAQ (reference sequence). The primer mix had 60 Vbeta and 13 Jbeta primers. TCRdb's copy holds only in-frame clones and misses some; the assay was immunoSEQ multiplex PCR. In the table there are 150,000 to 180,000 clones, approximately 74% of which are singletons. Worth noting for this clone: Its specificity is unknown.

The sequenced sample consisted of PBMCs. The chain uses TRBV7-9 and TRBJ1-6; 9 bases are a match to TRBD1. The TCR sequence derives from a young man in good health and CMV-seronegative. The CDR3 loop is CASSLTGTGPLSPLHF. CDR3 DNA: TGTGCCAGCAGCTTGACCGGGACAGGGCCGCTTTCACCCCTCCACTTT.